The 9 T cell receptor beta chains presented below share a single source sample, sequenced in a study of cytomegalovirus exposure and HLA in healthy donors. In the PCR, 60 Vbeta and 13 Jbeta primers were used. Profiled with immunoSEQ multiplex PCR; TCRdb holds only in-frame clones, not every one. This table holds more than 150,000 clones, roughly 77% found once. The sample taken for sequencing was PBMCs. These receptor sequences come from a young woman in good health and CMV-seropositive.

The V call is TRBV27, the J call TRBJ1-2, with a possible D match to TRBD1 (5 bases). Germline CDR1 reads MNHEY; CDR2 reads SMNVEV (reference sequence). Trimming shortened V by 3 bases and J by 7 bases, and 9 bases separated the two germline ends. This CDR3 is 12 amino acids long. The chain's CDR3 is CASSLIGGGYTF. The CDR3 nucleotides read TGTGCCAGCAGTTTGATCGGGGGTGGCTACACCTTC.

The chain uses TRBV5-1 and TRBJ2-6, with D unclear. The V end was cut by 1 base, the J end by 2 bases, with 7 bases between. Germline CDR1 is SGHRS and CDR2 is YFSETQ. The CDR3 extends over 15 amino acids. The CDR3 loop is CASSLLAAGANVLTF. The DNA for the CDR3 is TGCGCCAGCAGCTTGTTGGCAGCTGGGGCCAACGTCCTGACTTTC.

The table lists this clone with a count of one. This rearrangement joins TRBV29-1 to TRBJ2-3; 7 positions agree with TRBD2. CDR1 SQVTM and CDR2 ANQGSEA come from the germline V gene. This CDR3 is built from 13 residues. The V and J ends lost 2 bases and 7 bases, in that order; junction bases with no gene match: 6. CDR3 loop: CSVEPGGGNTQYF. DNA for the CDR3: TGCAGCGTTGAACCGGGCGGGGGTAATACGCAGTATTTT.

This sequence joins TRBV9 and TRBJ2-1; 12 bases fit TRBD2. Trimming took 4 bases from V and 2 from J; bases not matched to a gene: 7. The CDR3 totals 17 residues. Looked up from germline, CDR1 is SGDLS and CDR2 is YYNGEE. CDR3 sequence reads: CASSPGLAGQTYNEQFF. CDR3 coding DNA: TGTGCCAGCAGCCCCGGACTAGCGGGGCAGACCTACAATGAGCAGTTCTTC.

V and J are TRBV28 and TRBJ1-2; D gene ambiguous. This CDR3 has 14 residues. Germline CDR1 MDHEN, CDR2 SYDVKM. The ends were cut back, 2 bases at V and 8 bases at J, with 15 bases in the middle. The CDR3 region is CASSLADIVQGYTF. CDR3 sequence (DNA): TGTGCCAGCAGTTTAGCGGATATCGTTCAGGGCTACACCTTC.

V and J are TRBV5-3 and TRBJ2-5; 13 bases are shared with TRBD2. Being an ORF, TRBV5-3 has a function that is uncertain. This CDR3 comprises 18 residues. The junction had 12 bases not matched to a gene; V was cut back by 4 bases and J by 3 bases. The CDR3: CARSATLTSGGAEETQYF. DNA for the CDR3: TGTGCCAGAAGCGCAACACTAACTAGCGGGGGGGCGGAAGAGACCCAGTACTTC.

This clone has more than one count but fewer than ten. CDR3 bases: TGTGCCAGCAGTTCGACTAGCGGAAACAATGAGCAGTTCTTC. Protein: CASSSTSGNNEQFF. V is TRBV28 and J is TRBJ2-1; 9 bases are shared with TRBD2. The J segment lost 5 bases and the V segment lost 4 bases, leaving 3 bases of the junction unmatched. The germline V gene encodes CDR1 MDHEN and CDR2 SYDVKM. This CDR3 has 14 amino acids. The full variable domain, completed using reference TRBV28 and TRBJ2-1, is DVKVTQSSRYLVKRTGEKVFLECVQDMDHENMFWYRQDPGLGLRLIYFSYDVKMKEKGDIPEGYSVSREKKERFSLILESASTNQTSMYLCASSSTSGNNEQFFGPGTRLTVL.

The chain employs TRBV7-8 and TRBJ1-5; maybe TRBD1 (5 bases). In germline, CDR1 is SGHVS, CDR2 FQNEAQ. The CDR3 consists of 15 residues. The ends were cut back, 2 bases at V and 2 bases at J, with 10 bases in the middle. CDR3 sequence reads: CASSLSGGGNQPQHF. The CDR3, as DNA: TGTGCCAGCAGCTTAAGCGGGGGGGGCAATCAGCCCCAGCATTTT.

The V gene is TRBV4-3, the J gene TRBJ1-6; D not resolved. The ends were cut back, 0 bases at V and 7 bases at J, with 7 bases in the middle. Germline CDR1 reads LGHNA; CDR2 reads YSLEER. The CDR3 has 14 residues. The CDR3 DNA follows: TGCGCCAGCAGCCAAGAAGCGCTGAATTCACCCCTCCACTTT. Translation: CASSQEALNSPLHF.